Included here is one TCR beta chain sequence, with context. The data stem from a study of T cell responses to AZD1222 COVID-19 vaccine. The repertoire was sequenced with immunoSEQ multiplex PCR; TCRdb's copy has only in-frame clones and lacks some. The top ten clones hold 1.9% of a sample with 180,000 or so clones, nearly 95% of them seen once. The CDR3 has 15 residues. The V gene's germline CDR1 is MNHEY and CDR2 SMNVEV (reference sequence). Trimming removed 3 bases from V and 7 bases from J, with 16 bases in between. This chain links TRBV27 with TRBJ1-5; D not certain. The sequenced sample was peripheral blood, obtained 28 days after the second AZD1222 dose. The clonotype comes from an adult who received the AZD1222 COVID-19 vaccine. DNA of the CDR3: TGTGCCAGCAGTTTTGTGGCGGCTGTGGGGCAGCCCCAGCATTTT. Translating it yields CASSFVAAVGQPQHF.